Listed below are T cell receptor beta chains from one sample, sequenced in a study of T cells in Graves' hyperthyroidism and ophthalmopathy. TCRdb passed the multiplex PCR reads through MiXCR, listing each CDR3 protein once. The table includes under 350,000 distinct CDR3 sequences, around a fifth detected once. Sequenced: blood. The receptors originated from a woman in her forties or fifties with Graves' hyperthyroidism. The conserved cysteine and the conserved F or W are not part of the CDR3 here. The size entry is marked missing in some rows and otherwise reads once, few, many or a size class.

clone size,J gene,V gene,CDR3 protein
-,TRBJ1-1,TRBV4-1,ASSQVGMGVSEAF
-,TRBJ2-1,TRBV6-1,ASSPAGVSYNEQF
few,TRBJ2-7,TRBV19,ASSISGTGRYEQY
-,TRBJ2-3,TRBV5-1,ASLPGGSTDTQY
many,TRBJ2-7,TRBV6-1,ASSRVGQGDYEQY
many,TRBJ2-1,TRBV2,ASRERAQPYNEQF
many,TRBJ1-2,TRBV6-5,ASSYGFNYGYT
many,TRBJ1-5,TRBV7-7,ASSPAPGLILVARPSGSNQPQH
-,TRBJ1-6,TRBV20-1,SARDSSNNSPLH
-,TRBJ2-2,TRBV27,ASSYNAGGELF
many,TRBJ2-7,TRBV11-2,ASSINRGGRGGYEQY
many,TRBJ2-3,TRBV24-1,ATSAIPSRTSDTQY
many,TRBJ1-2,TRBV12-3/TRBV12-4,ATSRGVYGYT
many,TRBJ2-7,TRBV28,ASHPGTGFYEQY
-,TRBJ2-7,TRBV12-3/TRBV12-4,ASSLRAGDFERY
-,TRBJ1-2,TRBV5-4,ASSWRTGEGYGYT
-,TRBJ1-2,TRBV14,ASSKDRANYGYT
many,TRBJ1-2,TRBV30,AWSTQQGLNGYT
few,TRBJ1-3,TRBV12-3/TRBV12-4,ASSFNTIY
many,TRBJ2-3,TRBV5-1,ASSSGHSTDTQY
-,TRBJ1-1,TRBV29-1,NSGTEAF
many,TRBJ2-3,TRBV20-1,SARRSDTQY
many,TRBJ2-1,TRBV10-3,AISGSGNEQF
-,TRBJ2-2,TRBV2,ASRSGGNTGELF
few,TRBJ2-5,TRBV6-1,ASHPGHAKETQY
many,TRBJ2-1,TRBV28,ASSFATSGTPPGNEQF
many,TRBJ2-5,TRBV18,ASSPRGGETQY
-,TRBJ2-1,TRBV28,ASSTRQGTKEQF
many,TRBJ2-5,TRBV11-3,ASSLYSGTQETQY
once,TRBJ2-7,TRBV20-1,SALQGFEQY
-,TRBJ1-5,TRBV20-1,SAPRSGTERYSNQPQH
-,TRBJ2-5,TRBV19,ASSIGAGGRETQY
-,TRBJ2-5,TRBV20-1,SASGGEGGETQY
few,TRBJ1-2,TRBV5-1,ASSLDSHYGYT
-,TRBJ2-7,TRBV28,ASSALRGYSYEQY
many,TRBJ2-1,TRBV3-1,ASSQGLAGGEQF
many,TRBJ2-3,TRBV5-1,ASSQSGGRTDTQY
-,TRBJ1-3,TRBV11-2,ASSFSDYTGNTIY
-,TRBJ2-2,TRBV5-5,ASSLTSGSTGELF
-,TRBJ2-1,TRBV5-1,ASSVSRSYNEQF
-,TRBJ2-1,TRBV19,ASSDPAAGGNEQF
-,TRBJ1-2,TRBV29-1,SVGAGGYGYT